This T cell receptor (beta chain) was sequenced in a study of long-term antiretroviral therapy in people with HIV. Regarding the study as a whole: Despite increasing after ART, diversity remained lower than that of transplant donor controls. Comparison with controls showed narrower CDR3 length ranges in HIV repertoires.

They ran version v3.0 of the immunoSEQ assay at survey level. The data were produced by immunoSEQ multiplex PCR, yet TCRdb's version contains in-frame clones alone and is incomplete. The data contain about 39,000 clones, 75% to 90% of them singletons. Trimming left V 2 bases short and J 0 bases short, with 16 bases between. Germline values: CDR1 LGHNT, CDR2 FRNRAP. CDR3 length: 18 amino acids. For this clone: Its antigen is unidentified.

V usage is TRBV12-5 and J usage is TRBJ2-2; D might be TRBD1 (5 bases). The sample in question was unsorted PBMCs, obtained 3.1 years after starting antiretroviral therapy. The sequence came from a woman aged 50 to 60 with HIV. CDR3 protein: CASGLPFGDSPNTGELFF. The CDR3 DNA reads TGTGCTAGTGGTTTGCCCTTCGGAGACAGTCCGAACACCGGGGAGCTGTTTTTT. Full variable domain (outside the CDR3, taken from reference TRBV12-5 and TRBJ2-2): DARVTQTPRHKVTEMGQEVTMRCQPILGHNTVFWYRQTMMQGLELLAYFRNRAPLDDSGMPKDRFSAEMPDATLATLKIQPSEPRDSAVYFCASGLPFGDSPNTGELFFGEGSRLTVL.